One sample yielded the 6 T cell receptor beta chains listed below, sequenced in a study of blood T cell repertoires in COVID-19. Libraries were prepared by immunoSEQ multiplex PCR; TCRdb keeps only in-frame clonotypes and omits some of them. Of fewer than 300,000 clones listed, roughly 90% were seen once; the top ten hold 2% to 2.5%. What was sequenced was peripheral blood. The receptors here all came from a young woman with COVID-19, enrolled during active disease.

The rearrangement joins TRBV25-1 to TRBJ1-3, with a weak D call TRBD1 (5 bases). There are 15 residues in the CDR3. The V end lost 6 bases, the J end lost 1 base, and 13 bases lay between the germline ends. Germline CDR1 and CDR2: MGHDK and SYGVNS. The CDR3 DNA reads TGTGCCAGCAGGGACACGCTCGATTCTGGAAACACCATATATTTT. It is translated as CASRDTLDSGNTIYF.

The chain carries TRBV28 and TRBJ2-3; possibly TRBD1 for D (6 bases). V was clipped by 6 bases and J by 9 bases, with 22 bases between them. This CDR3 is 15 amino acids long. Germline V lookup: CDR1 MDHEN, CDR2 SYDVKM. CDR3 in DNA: TGTGCCAGCAGCCAAGGGGGAACCGGTCTCGGCACGCAGTATTTT. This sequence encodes CASSQGGTGLGTQYF.

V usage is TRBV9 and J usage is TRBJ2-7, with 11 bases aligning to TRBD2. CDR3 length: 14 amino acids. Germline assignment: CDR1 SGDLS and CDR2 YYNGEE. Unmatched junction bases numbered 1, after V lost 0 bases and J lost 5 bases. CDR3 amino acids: CASSVALAGDEQYF. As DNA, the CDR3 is TGTGCCAGCAGCGTAGCACTAGCGGGGGACGAGCAGTACTTC.

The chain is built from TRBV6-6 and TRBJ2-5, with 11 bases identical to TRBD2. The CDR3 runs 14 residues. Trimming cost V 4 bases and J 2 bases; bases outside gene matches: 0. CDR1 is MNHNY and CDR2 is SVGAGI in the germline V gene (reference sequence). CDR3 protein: CASSSSGGQETQYF. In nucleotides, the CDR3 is TGTGCCAGCAGTTCTAGCGGGGGGCAAGAGACCCAGTACTTC.

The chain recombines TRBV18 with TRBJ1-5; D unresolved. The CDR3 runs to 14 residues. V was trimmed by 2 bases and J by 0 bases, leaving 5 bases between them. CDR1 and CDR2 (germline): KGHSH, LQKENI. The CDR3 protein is CASSPEYSNQPQHF. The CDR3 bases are TGTGCCAGCTCACCAGAGTATAGCAATCAGCCCCAGCATTTT.

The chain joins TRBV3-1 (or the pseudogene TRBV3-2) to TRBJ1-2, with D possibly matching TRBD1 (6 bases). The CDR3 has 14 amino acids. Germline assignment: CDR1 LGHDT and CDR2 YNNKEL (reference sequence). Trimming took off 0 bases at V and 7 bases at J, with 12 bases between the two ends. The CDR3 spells CASSQEAAGVGYTF. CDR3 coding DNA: TGTGCCAGCAGCCAAGAAGCGGCAGGGGTTGGCTACACCTTC.